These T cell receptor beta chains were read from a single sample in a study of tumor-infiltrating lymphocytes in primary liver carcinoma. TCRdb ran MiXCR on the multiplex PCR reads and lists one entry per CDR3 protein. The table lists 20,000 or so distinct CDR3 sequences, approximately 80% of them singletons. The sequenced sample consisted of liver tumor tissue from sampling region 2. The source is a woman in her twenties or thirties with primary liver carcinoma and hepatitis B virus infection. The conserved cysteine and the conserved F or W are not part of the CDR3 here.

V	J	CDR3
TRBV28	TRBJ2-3	ASTRTSFVTDTQY
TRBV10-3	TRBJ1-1	AISESTGMLFEAF
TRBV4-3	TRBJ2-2	ASSQVPVGGAMAGELF
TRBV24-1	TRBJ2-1	ATSDSGTYRCEQF
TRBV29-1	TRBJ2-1	SVGGEQLASLLWDEQF
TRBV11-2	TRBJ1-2	ASSPRGWDWSHGYT
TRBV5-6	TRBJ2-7	ASSLRIGLSHY
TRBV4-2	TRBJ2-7	ASRLDWTGSYEQY
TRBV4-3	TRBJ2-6	TSNQESSEIGSGANVLT
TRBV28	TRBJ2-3	ASTRTSWMIDTQY
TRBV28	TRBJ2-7	VSSLTTGGQPYEQY
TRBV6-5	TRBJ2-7	ASSYRYSSSYEQY
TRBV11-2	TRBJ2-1	ANTYQGRVHNEQF
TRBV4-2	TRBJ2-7	TSSHERLGQGGPREQY
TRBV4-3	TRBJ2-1	ASSHEAGSSCNEQF
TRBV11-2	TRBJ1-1	ASSARYRGRKRWSNTAAF
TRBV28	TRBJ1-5	ASSFIEGMPQH
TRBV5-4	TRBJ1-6	ASSLRVGDNSPLH
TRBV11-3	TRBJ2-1	ATPLTGVELL
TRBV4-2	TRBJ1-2	AISQDSLDQRSYGYT
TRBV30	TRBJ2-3	VCPDRGRFTHY
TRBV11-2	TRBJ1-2	ASSPRCGDLSYGYI
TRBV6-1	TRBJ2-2	ASNETIPGGAANAGELF
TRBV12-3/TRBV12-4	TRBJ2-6	VSSLEGRTGVRFGANVLT
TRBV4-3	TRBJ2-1	ASSQNISGAKDEQF
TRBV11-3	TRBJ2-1	ASSRLAGGGYGQF
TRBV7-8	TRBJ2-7	ASTLGLGEQY
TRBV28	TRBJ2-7	ACSFRLEQY
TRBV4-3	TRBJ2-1	TSSQDAGGSYNEQF
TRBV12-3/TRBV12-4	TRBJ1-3	AGSQTRGRNTIY
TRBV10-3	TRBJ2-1	AISVSVAGAYNEQF
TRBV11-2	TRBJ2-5	TSGGGDQETQY
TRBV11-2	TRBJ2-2	DSSSPIAGGPNTGELF
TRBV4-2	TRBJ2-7	VNSHEHLGQGGPREQY
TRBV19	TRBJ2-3	AIQTGTVLY
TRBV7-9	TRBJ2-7	ASSWDLAAPYERY
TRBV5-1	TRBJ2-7	ASSLDRFRQEQY
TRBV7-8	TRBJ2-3	ARRSLVSDTQY
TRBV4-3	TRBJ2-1	ASGSRDRGFNEQF
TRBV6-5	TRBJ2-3	ASNSGDGGADAQY
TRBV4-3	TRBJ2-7	ASSHTALSKEHH
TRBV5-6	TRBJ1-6	DSSLVALGSPLH
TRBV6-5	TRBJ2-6	ASNYSPGVGTNVLT
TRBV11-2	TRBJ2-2	ASSPNPQSNTGELF
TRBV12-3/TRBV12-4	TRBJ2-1	AGSLFGTSGLELF
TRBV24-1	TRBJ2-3	AISDDSGRADTQY
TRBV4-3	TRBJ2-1	ASHTELVNEQF
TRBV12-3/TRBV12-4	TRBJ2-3	ASRTGVATDTKY
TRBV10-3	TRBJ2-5	ATTESATRQETQY